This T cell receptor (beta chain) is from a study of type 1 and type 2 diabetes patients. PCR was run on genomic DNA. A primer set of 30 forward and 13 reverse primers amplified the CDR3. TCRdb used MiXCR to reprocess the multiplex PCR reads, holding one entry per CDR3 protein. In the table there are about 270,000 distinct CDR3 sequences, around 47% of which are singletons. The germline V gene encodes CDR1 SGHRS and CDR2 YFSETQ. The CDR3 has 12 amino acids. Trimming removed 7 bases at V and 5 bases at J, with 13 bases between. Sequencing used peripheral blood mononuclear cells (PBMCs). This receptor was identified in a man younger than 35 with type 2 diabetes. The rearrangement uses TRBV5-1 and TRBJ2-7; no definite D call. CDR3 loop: CASGWDGDEQYF. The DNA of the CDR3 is TGCGCCAGCGGGTGGGATGGGGACGAGCAGTACTTC.